A single sample gave rise to the 32 T cell receptor beta chains below, sequenced in a study of blood T cells in healthy people across ages. Then a second PCR, running about 6 to 12 cycles, was carried out with a sample-barcoded 5' primer and a J-beta primer mix. TCRdb re-derived calls from the 5' RACE reads in MiXCR, one entry per CDR3 protein. This sample yields roughly 860,000 distinct CDR3 sequences, of which approximately 67% are seen a single time; around 30% belongs to the top ten. Source material: blood. These receptors all stem from a man under 40 in good health.

The V and J genes are TRBV20-1 and TRBJ2-2; no firm D call. V dropped 2 bases and J dropped 2 bases, with 3 bases sitting between them. The germline V gene encodes CDR1 DFQATT and CDR2 SNEGSKA (reference sequence). There are 12 residues in the CDR3. CDR3 sequence (DNA): TGCAGTGCTAGACACAACACCGGGGAGCTGTTTTTT. Protein: CSARHNTGELFF.

The CDR3 DNA is TGTGCCAGCAGTGAGGTCCGGAGCTATGGCTACACCTTC. This gives the protein CASSEVRSYGYTF. The chain has TRBV25-1 and TRBJ1-2; D remains ambiguous. Germline CDR1 reads MGHDK; CDR2 reads SYGVNS. The V end was cut by 3 bases, the J end by 4 bases, with 9 bases between. The CDR3 contains 13 residues.

Comment on this clonotype: A much larger clone lies one base from this, so it may be a read error. Here the CDR3 reads CASSLGRSGANALTF. CDR3 nucleotide sequence: TGTGCCAGCAGCCTGGGTCGCTCTGGGGCCAACGCCCTGACTTTC. This rearrangement joins TRBV3-1 to TRBJ2-6; possible D gene TRBD1, 5 bases. The CDR3 runs 15 residues. The germline CDR1 and CDR2 sequences are LGHDT and YNNKEL (reference sequence).

The rearrangement links TRBV7-2 to TRBJ2-1, with 8 bases identical to TRBD2. The trim removed 6 bases at V and 6 bases at J, leaving 7 bases unmatched. The length of the CDR3 is 14 residues. From germline, CDR1 is SGHTA and CDR2 FQGNSA. The CDR3, as DNA: TGTGCCAGCAGGCTCCGGGGGGGCGTCAATGAGCAGTTCTTC. This gives the protein CASRLRGGVNEQFF.

The gene calls are TRBV15 and TRBJ1-4; 8 bases agree with TRBD1. CDR1 LNHNV and CDR2 YYDKDF come from the germline V gene (reference sequence). CDR3 size: 15 residues. Unmatched junction bases numbered 4, after V lost 5 bases and J lost 2 bases. The DNA of the CDR3 is TGTGCCACCAGCCCCCGACAGGGGACTAATGAAAAACTGTTTTTT. It translates to CATSPRQGTNEKLFF.

Ten or more counts support this clonotype. V usage is TRBV9 and J usage is TRBJ2-7; 9 positions agree with TRBD1. Germline assignment: CDR1 SGDLS and CDR2 YYNGEE. The CDR3 spans 15 residues. V lost 4 bases and J lost 1; bases outside the gene matches: 6. The CDR3, as DNA: TGTGCCAGCAGCCCCACCGGGACAGGGTCCTACGAGCAGTACTTC. Translating it yields CASSPTGTGSYEQYF.

J is TRBJ2-1 and V is TRBV11-2; 12 bases fit TRBD2. The CDR3 totals 18 residues. V was pared by 6 bases and J by 0 bases, with 9 bases of the junction left unmatched. Germline values: CDR1 SGHAT, CDR2 FQNNGV. The CDR3 is CASRGTSGPPSSYNEQFF. Here the CDR3 DNA reads TGTGCCAGCAGGGGGACTAGCGGGCCTCCCAGCTCCTACAATGAGCAGTTCTTC.

The V gene is TRBV6-2 or TRBV6-3, the J gene TRBJ2-1; D perhaps matches TRBD2 (6 bases). There are 14 residues in the CDR3. Germline CDR1 reads MNHEY; CDR2 reads SVGEGT. V lost 6 bases and J lost 9, with 18 bases in between. This CDR3 reads CASRSIRDSSEQFF. The DNA for the CDR3 is TGTGCCAGCAGAAGTATCCGGGACTCCAGTGAGCAGTTCTTC.

The genes are TRBV6-2 or TRBV6-3 and TRBJ2-3, with TRBD1 as a possible D gene (5 bases). The germline CDR1 and CDR2 sequences are MNHEY and SVGEGT. This CDR3 is 15 amino acids long. V was shortened by 6 bases and J by 3 bases, with 16 bases between the two germline ends. CDR3 nucleotide sequence: TGTGCCAGCAGGGATCAGGGAATTTCTACAGATACGCAGTATTTT. Translation: CASRDQGISTDTQYF.

CDR3 amino acids: CASSQHRLARSTDTQYF. The DNA for the CDR3 is TGCGCCAGCAGCCAACATCGACTAGCGCGATCCACAGATACGCAGTATTTT. The J gene is TRBJ2-3, the V gene TRBV4-3; 8 bases fit TRBD2. This CDR3 is built from 17 residues. Germline CDR1 LGHNA, CDR2 YSLEER. V lost 2 bases, J lost 2 bases, and 9 bases stayed unmatched.

The chain couples TRBV12-3 or TRBV12-4 to TRBJ2-5; 9 bases align to TRBD1. The DNA end favors TRBJ2-7, so the J call may be wrong. This CDR3 has 15 amino acids. CDR3 sequence: CASSLGGTGFGEQYF. The CDR3 DNA reads as TGTGCCAGCAGTTTAGGCGGGACAGGGTTCGGCGAGCAGTACTTC.

The chain carries TRBV6-2 or TRBV6-3 and TRBJ2-7, with a tentative D call TRBD2 (5 bases). The end of the DNA is better explained by TRBJ2-5, so the J call may be wrong. The germline CDR1 and CDR2 sequences are MNHEY and SVGEGT. CDR3 length: 13 residues. In nucleotides, the CDR3 is TGTGCCACCCAATTAACGCGGGTAGAGACCCAGTACTTC. Translated: CATQLTRVETQYF.

The chain has TRBV27 and TRBJ1-6; 7 positions agree with TRBD1. V was clipped by 3 bases and J by 4 bases; unmatched bases: 0. Germline CDR1 MNHEY, CDR2 SMNVEV (reference sequence). The CDR3 consists of 14 residues. The CDR3 DNA reads TGTGCCAGCAGTTTCAGGGGGTATAATTCACCCCTCCACTTT. As protein: CASSFRGYNSPLHF.

The chain employs TRBV4-1 and TRBJ2-7; the D gene is possibly TRBD1 (6 bases). Deletions cut 1 base from V and 0 bases from J, with 10 bases between. In germline, CDR1 is MGHRA, CDR2 YSYEKL. The CDR3 consists of 15 residues. The CDR3 protein is CASSQGTVGSYEQYF. CDR3 coding DNA: TGCGCCAGCAGCCAAGGGACAGTGGGCTCCTACGAGCAGTACTTC.

V and J are TRBV4-3 and TRBJ2-1, with 9 bases aligning to TRBD1. The V segment lost 0 bases and the J segment 8 bases; nucleotides outside the gene matches: 8. This CDR3 comprises 16 residues. Germline V gives CDR1 LGHNA, CDR2 YSLEER. Here the CDR3 reads CASSQDGTGFKDEQFF. The CDR3, as DNA: TGCGCCAGCAGCCAAGATGGGACAGGGTTTAAGGATGAGCAGTTCTTC.

This chain connects TRBV13 to TRBJ2-1, with D unclear. The germline V gene encodes CDR1 PRHDT and CDR2 FYEKMQ (reference sequence). The CDR3 has 15 residues. Between the trimmed V and J ends, which lost 2 bases and 8 bases, there was a span of 16 bases. DNA for the CDR3: TGTGCCAGCAGCTTACGCAGTGCCTACGGCGATGAGCAGTTCTTC. This sequence encodes CASSLRSAYGDEQFF.

The chain couples TRBV4-3 to TRBJ2-2; 8 nucleotides align to TRBD2. The CDR3 spans 17 residues. J gave up 1 base and V 1 base, and 5 bases lay outside the gene matches. Germline V gives CDR1 LGHNA, CDR2 YSLEER. The CDR3 DNA reads as TGCGCCAGCAGCCAAGTAACGCTAGCGGGGAACACCGGGGAGCTGTTTTTT. This gives the protein CASSQVTLAGNTGELFF.

The count of this clonotype is one. The chain has TRBV10-3 and TRBJ1-6; 7 bases match TRBD1. Trimming at V came to 6 bases and at J to 6 bases, leaving 2 bases not matched to a gene. Germline V gene sequence: CDR1 ENHRY, CDR2 SYGVKD. The CDR3 extends over 13 amino acids. The CDR3 DNA is TGTGCCATCAGGGGACAGTTTAATTCACCCCTCCACTTT. Amino acid sequence: CAIRGQFNSPLHF.

This clonotype has a handful of counts. J is TRBJ2-7 and V is TRBV29-1; D perhaps matches TRBD1 (5 bases). The V end lost 5 bases, the J end lost 0 bases, and 14 bases lay between the germline ends. Per germline, CDR1 SQVTM and CDR2 ANQGSEA. This CDR3 spans 14 amino acids. Here the CDR3 DNA reads TGCAGCGTTCTCGGACACCTGAGCTCCTACGAGCAGTACTTC. Its translation is CSVLGHLSSYEQYF.

A note on this clonotype: A clone one base away is much larger, so this may be a read error. CDR3 in DNA: TGCGCCAGCAGCTCCACCGTAGAGACCCAGTACTTC. Protein product: CASSSTVETQYF. The chain links TRBV5-1 to TRBJ2-5; D not resolved. The CDR3 is made up of 12 amino acids. Trimming removed 3 bases from V and 4 bases from J, with 7 bases in between. CDR1 SGHRS and CDR2 YFSETQ come from the germline V gene.

The chain links TRBV7-9 to TRBJ2-3; TRBD2 agrees at 8 bases. This CDR3 has 15 residues. The V and J ends lost 4 bases and 1 base, in that order; junction bases with no gene match: 4. CDR1 is SEHNR and CDR2 is FQNEAQ in the germline V gene (reference sequence). The CDR3 nucleotides read TGTGCCAGCAGCTGGAGCGGGGGACGCACAGATACGCAGTATTTT. Protein: CASSWSGGRTDTQYF.

The chain has TRBV27 and TRBJ2-7; 9 bases are a match to TRBD1. In germline, CDR1 is MNHEY, CDR2 SMNVEV (reference sequence). CDR3 length equals 14 residues. Trimming took 10 bases from V and 4 from J; bases not matched to a gene: 11. CDR3 loop: CATRTGGGWYEQYF. For the CDR3, the DNA is TGTGCCACCCGTACAGGGGGCGGATGGTACGAGCAGTACTTC.

The rearrangement links TRBV29-1 to TRBJ1-5; D might be TRBD1 (6 bases). Germline CDR1 and CDR2: SQVTM and ANQGSEA. This CDR3 region has 14 residues. Trimming removed 4 bases from V and 6 bases from J, with 16 bases in between. Here the CDR3 DNA reads TGCAGCGTTGGGGAGATCAGGGGTGGTCAGCCCCAGCATTTT. It translates to CSVGEIRGGQPQHF. The full variable domain, its missing parts supplied by reference TRBV29-1 and TRBJ1-5, is SAVISQKPSRDICQRGTSLTIQCQVDSQVTMMFWYRQQPGQSLTLIATANQGSEATYESGFVIDKFPISRPNLTFSTLTVSNMSPEDSSIYLCSVGEIRGGQPQHFGDGTRLSIL.

The V call is TRBV20-1, the J call TRBJ2-7; D may be TRBD1 (6 bases). CDR3 length equals 13 residues. V was cut by 3 bases and J by 6 bases, with 15 bases left in between. Germline CDR1 DFQATT, CDR2 SNEGSKA (reference sequence). The CDR3 DNA reads TGCAGTGCTAGTGGGGGCCTTACGGTCGAGCAGTACTTC. Its protein product is CSASGGLTVEQYF.

The chain joins TRBV7-2 to TRBJ2-7; D is unclear. Trimming removed 3 bases from V and 1 base from J, with 16 bases in between. CDR3 length: 16 amino acids. Germline CDR1 SGHTA, CDR2 FQGNSA. This chain's CDR3 is CASSFLSSEESYEQYF. CDR3 sequence (DNA): TGTGCCAGCAGCTTTCTCTCGAGCGAGGAGTCCTACGAGCAGTACTTC.

The J gene is TRBJ2-7, the V gene TRBV6-1; D tentatively fits TRBD1 or TRBD2 (5 bases each). V lost 5 bases, J lost 5 bases, and 10 bases lay in between. There are 12 residues in the CDR3. Germline loops: CDR1 MNHNS, CDR2 SASEGT. The CDR3 DNA reads as TGTGCCAGCAGTTTCCGGGGCGACGAGCAGTACTTC. Protein: CASSFRGDEQYF.

The rearrangement uses TRBV6-1 and TRBJ2-1; D perhaps matches TRBD1 (6 bases). Trimming stripped 1 base from V and 4 bases from J, with 11 bases between. Germline-derived CDR1 and CDR2 are MNHNS and SASEGT. The CDR3 has 15 residues. Written as DNA, the CDR3 is TGTGCCAGCAGTGAAGGCTGGGGGCAGTACAATGAGCAGTTCTTC. Its translation is CASSEGWGQYNEQFF.

In this sample, this clonotype turned up once. A junction boundary mismatches the germline segment, possibly from a read error. This chain joins TRBV6-1 and TRBJ2-1; 8 bases line up with TRBD1. Germline V gene lookup returns CDR1 MNHNS and CDR2 SASEGT. The CDR3 has 13 residues. CDR3: CVSSQTGVNEQFF. The CDR3 region has the DNA TGTGTCAGCAGTCAGACAGGGGTCAATGAGCAGTTCTTC.

The J gene is TRBJ1-2, the V gene TRBV6-6, with D maybe TRBD1 (5 bases). The length of the CDR3 is 14 residues. V was shortened by 6 bases and J by 4 bases, with 15 bases between the two germline ends. Germline V gene sequence: CDR1 MNHNY, CDR2 SVGAGI (reference sequence). CDR3 loop: CASRNGGSVYGYTF. CDR3 bases: TGTGCCAGCAGAAATGGGGGTTCGGTCTATGGCTACACCTTC.

V gene TRBV2 combines with J gene TRBJ2-7; D possibly matches TRBD1 or TRBD2 (5 bases each). Trimming removed 7 bases from V and 3 bases from J, with 16 bases in between. The V gene's germline CDR1 is SNHLY and CDR2 FYNNEI. The CDR3 length is 14 residues. The CDR3 DNA is TGTGCCAGCAAGGGGACGAGCGGACTCTACGAGCAGTACTTC. Translating gives CASKGTSGLYEQYF.

V and J are TRBV5-1 and TRBJ2-2; maybe TRBD2 (5 bases). CDR3 length: 15 residues. Germline-derived CDR1 and CDR2 are SGHRS and YFSETQ. V lost 1 base and J lost 6, with 13 bases in between. The CDR3 nucleotides are TGCGCCAGCAGCTTGAGGGCTCCGGGGTCCGGGGAGCTGTTTTTT. Residues: CASSLRAPGSGELFF. The full variable domain, in which reference TRBV5-1 and TRBJ2-2 provide the parts outside the CDR3, is KAGVTQTPRYLIKTRGQQVTLSCSPISGHRSVSWYQQTPGQGLQFLFEYFSETQRNKGNFPGRFSGRQFSNSRSEMNVSTLELGDSALYLCASSLRAPGSGELFFGEGSRLTVL.

As to this clonotype: With a much larger clone just one base away, this may be a read error. The genes are TRBV5-6 and TRBJ2-7; 7 bases are a match to TRBD2. V lost 3 bases and J lost 3; bases outside the gene matches: 3. Germline V gene data show CDR1 as SGHDT and CDR2 as YYEEEE. This CDR3 contains 13 residues. This chain's CDR3 is CASSWGGIYEQYF. CDR3 nucleotides: TGTGCCAGCAGCTGGGGAGGGATCTACGAGCAGTACTTC.